These 29 T cell receptor beta chains originate from one sample sequenced in a study of cytomegalovirus exposure and HLA in healthy donors. PCR primers comprised 60 Vbeta and 13 Jbeta primers. Method: immunoSEQ multiplex PCR; TCRdb's copy keeps in-frame clones and lacks some. The sample carries 150,000 to 200,000 clones, roughly 10% recorded once. The sequenced material came from PBMCs. These receptor sequences come from a woman aged 25-40 years in good health and CMV-seropositive.

This clone has a handful of counts. This chain joins TRBV10-2 and TRBJ2-3; 11 bases match TRBD2. V shed 11 bases, J shed 1 base, and the junction held 5 bases outside the gene matches. CDR3 size: 14 residues. CDR1 WSHSY and CDR2 SAAADI come from the germline V gene. In nucleotides, the CDR3 is TGCGCCGGCCGGGGACTAGCGGGCACAGATACGCAGTATTTT. This encodes CAGRGLAGTDTQYF.

This clone turned up a few times. V and J are TRBV30 and TRBJ1-2; D is ambiguous. The CDR3 length is 12 residues. From germline, CDR1 is GTSNPN and CDR2 SVGIG (reference sequence). Deletions cut 7 bases from V and 5 bases from J, with 14 bases between. The DNA for the CDR3 is TGTGCCTCCACCCGCGGCGGATATGGCTACACCTTC. It codes for CASTRGGYGYTF. Full variable domain (rest looked up from reference TRBV30 and TRBJ1-2): SQTIHQWPATLVQPVGSPLSLECTVEGTSNPNLYWYRQAAGRGLQLLFYSVGIGQISSEVPQNLSASRPQDRQFILSSKKLLLSDSGFYLCASTRGGYGYTFGSGTRLTVV.

The V and J genes are TRBV5-1 and TRBJ1-1; 10 bases align to TRBD1. There are 17 residues in the CDR3. Germline V lookup: CDR1 SGHRS, CDR2 YFSETQ. Trimming at V came to 4 bases and at J to 0 bases, leaving 9 bases not matched to a gene. For the CDR3, the DNA is TGCGCCAGCAGCCTATTCGGGACAGGGGAAATGAACACTGAAGCTTTCTTT. Its translation: CASSLFGTGEMNTEAFF. The variable domain in full, with the rest retrieved from reference TRBV5-1 and TRBJ1-1, is KAGVTQTPRYLIKTRGQQVTLSCSPISGHRSVSWYQQTPGQGLQFLFEYFSETQRNKGNFPGRFSGRQFSNSRSEMNVSTLELGDSALYLCASSLFGTGEMNTEAFFGQGTRLTVV.

This clone occurred a few times. J is TRBJ2-7 and V is TRBV6-4; 7 nucleotides line up with TRBD1. The CDR3 spans 14 residues. V lost 2 bases to trimming and J lost 3 bases; unmatched junction nucleotides: 4. Germline CDR1 MRHNA, CDR2 SNTAGT. This chain's CDR3 is CASSDDRAYYEQYF. In DNA form, the CDR3 reads TGTGCCAGCAGTGACGACAGGGCTTACTACGAGCAGTACTTC.

This chain connects TRBV6-1 to TRBJ1-5, with D possibly matching TRBD1 (6 bases). In germline, CDR1 is MNHNS, CDR2 SASEGT. V was trimmed by 5 bases and J by 2 bases, leaving 10 bases between them. The CDR3 covers 14 residues. The CDR3 nucleotides are TGTGCCAGCAGTAGGGGGGGAGGCAATCAGCCCCAGCATTTT. It yields the protein CASSRGGGNQPQHF.

This clone was seen a handful of times. The chain couples TRBV7-8 to TRBJ1-2, with D hard to call. The CDR3 covers 12 residues. Germline CDR1 reads SGHVS; CDR2 reads FQNEAQ. V dropped 4 bases and J dropped 7 bases, with 10 bases sitting between them. The CDR3 nucleotides read TGTGCCAGCAGCTCCGCAGTGGTTGGCTACACCTTC. Its protein is CASSSAVVGYTF.

V and J are TRBV18 and TRBJ2-7, with 7 nucleotides matching TRBD2. The CDR3 contains 14 residues. The trim removed 6 bases at V and 5 bases at J, leaving 10 bases unmatched. The germline V gene encodes CDR1 KGHSH and CDR2 LQKENI. The CDR3 nucleotides are TGTGCCAGCTCCCCTTTAAAAGCGGGAAACGAGCAGTACTTC. This gives the protein CASSPLKAGNEQYF.

This clone has a handful of counts. The chain links TRBV30 to TRBJ2-5, with D tentatively TRBD2 (5 bases). This CDR3 is built from 11 residues. In germline, CDR1 is GTSNPN, CDR2 SVGIG (reference sequence). Trimming removed 0 bases from V and 11 bases from J, with 10 bases in between. CDR3 nucleotide sequence: TGTGCCTGGAGTGTATTGAGGGAGCAGTACTTC. Protein product: CAWSVLREQYF.

This clone has more than one count but fewer than ten. The rearrangement links TRBV19 to TRBJ1-1; weak D call: TRBD1 (5 bases). Looked up from germline, CDR1 is LNHDA and CDR2 is SQIVND (reference sequence). The ends were cut back, 5 bases at V and 5 bases at J, with 18 bases in the middle. The CDR3 has 15 residues. The CDR3 DNA follows: TGTGCCAGTAGTCCCCGGGGGGAGGGGACTACTGAAGCTTTCTTT. This encodes CASSPRGEGTTEAFF.

The J gene is TRBJ2-7, the V gene TRBV2; TRBD2 aligns across 10 bases. The V and J ends lost 6 bases and 7 bases, in that order; junction bases with no gene match: 6. The CDR3 is 13 residues long. CDR1 SNHLY and CDR2 FYNNEI come from the germline V gene. CDR3 amino acids: CASRDQREGEQYF. DNA for the CDR3: TGTGCCAGCAGGGACCAGCGGGAGGGGGAGCAGTACTTC.

A note on this clone: One end of the junction fails to match germline, which may point to a read error. V gene TRBV30 combines with J gene TRBJ1-5; D is uncertain. The CDR3 runs 17 residues. Per the germline V gene, CDR1 is GTSNPN and CDR2 is SVGIG (reference sequence). The CDR3 DNA reads as TGCGCCTGGAGTCGCCCGGTTCCGGGTCTGAGCAATAAGCCCCAGCATTTT. This encodes CAWSRPVPGLSNKPQHF.

The chain recombines TRBV12-5 with TRBJ2-3, with 7 bases fitting TRBD2. J lost 0 bases, V lost 7 bases, and 7 bases had no gene match. Germline CDR1 LGHNT, CDR2 FRNRAP. This CDR3 comprises 15 residues. The CDR3 loop reads CASAGGKRSTDTQYF. CDR3 nucleotide sequence: TGTGCTAGTGCCGGGGGGAAGCGTAGCACAGATACGCAGTATTTT.

This chain joins TRBV27 and TRBJ1-2; D ambiguous. From germline, CDR1 is MNHEY and CDR2 SMNVEV (reference sequence). V was cut by 6 bases and J by 1 base, with 9 bases left in between. The length of the CDR3 is 13 residues. Here the CDR3 reads CASRLARNYGYTF. In DNA, the CDR3 is TGTGCCAGCAGACTCGCACGTAACTATGGCTACACCTTC.

The chain couples TRBV2 to TRBJ2-1, with 8 bases aligning to TRBD2. The V gene end was trimmed by 5 bases and the J gene end by 12 bases; junction bases not matched to a gene: 9. In germline, CDR1 is SNHLY, CDR2 FYNNEI. The CDR3 is 13 residues long. The CDR3 reads CASSPGLDRGQFF. In nucleotides, the CDR3 is TGTGCCAGCAGTCCGGGACTAGACCGGGGGCAGTTCTTC.

The V and J genes are TRBV10-2 and TRBJ2-7; D call uncertain. The CDR3 runs to 13 residues. Trimming took 2 bases from V and 2 from J, leaving 7 bases between them. CDR1 and CDR2 from the germline V gene are WSHSY and SAAADI. The CDR3 sequence is CASSESQAYEQYF. In DNA, the CDR3 is TGCGCCAGCAGTGAGAGTCAGGCCTACGAGCAGTACTTC.

The chain is built from TRBV5-1 and TRBJ2-1, with 8 bases lining up with TRBD1. Germline V CDR1 and CDR2: SGHRS, YFSETQ. V trimming: 0 bases; J trimming: 6 bases; junction bases outside the gene matches: 8. The CDR3 sequence is 16 residues long. CDR3 loop: CASSLEWTGMANEQFF. The CDR3 bases are TGCGCCAGCAGCTTGGAATGGACAGGGATGGCCAATGAGCAGTTCTTC.

This clone was counted only a few times. V gene TRBV2 combines with J gene TRBJ2-1; TRBD1 agrees at 8 bases. CDR1 is SNHLY and CDR2 is FYNNEI in the germline V gene. The CDR3 covers 15 residues. J was trimmed by 2 bases and V by 6 bases; bases with no gene match: 6. The CDR3 sequence: CASRVDRGTYNEQFF. The CDR3 DNA is TGTGCCAGCAGGGTTGACAGGGGTACCTACAATGAGCAGTTCTTC.

The sample holds a few counts of this clone. The rearrangement links TRBV2 to TRBJ1-2, with TRBD1 matching over 7 bases. The germline CDR1 and CDR2 sequences are SNHLY and FYNNEI. The length of the CDR3 is 14 residues. V lost 6 bases to trimming and J lost 4 bases; unmatched junction nucleotides: 8. Here the CDR3 reads CASRTGDQGYGYTF. The CDR3 DNA is TGTGCCAGCAGAACAGGGGACCAGGGCTATGGCTACACCTTC.

This clone was counted only a few times. The CDR3 nucleotides are TGTGCCTGGGGTCGGACAGGGGTTAATGAAAAACTGTTTTTT. Translated, it gives CAWGRTGVNEKLFF. This chain uses TRBV30 with TRBJ1-4, with 9 nucleotides matching TRBD1. CDR1 is GTSNPN and CDR2 is SVGIG in the germline V gene (reference sequence). V lost 5 bases and J lost 4; bases outside the gene matches: 5. This CDR3 comprises 14 residues.

The DNA for the CDR3 is TGCGCCAGCAGCTTGGCCGGACTAGCGGGAGGGCAAAACAATGAGCAGTTCTTC. This codes for CASSLAGLAGGQNNEQFF. The V gene is TRBV5-1, the J gene TRBJ2-1; 15 bases fit TRBD2. The V gene's germline CDR1 is SGHRS and CDR2 YFSETQ. The CDR3 spans 18 residues. With 0 bases clipped from V and 5 bases from J, the junction kept 6 bases outside the gene matches.

The chain has TRBV5-1 and TRBJ2-1; 10 bases map to TRBD2. Unmatched junction bases numbered 3, after V lost 5 bases and J lost 4 bases. From germline, CDR1 is SGHRS and CDR2 YFSETQ. The CDR3 spans 14 residues. The DNA for the CDR3 is TGCGCCAGCAGACTAGCGGGACCTTACAATGAGCAGTTCTTC. Translated: CASRLAGPYNEQFF.

The chain joins TRBV5-6 to TRBJ1-1; 8 nucleotides align to TRBD1. The CDR3 loop spans 16 amino acids. Trimming at V came to 3 bases and at J to 4 bases, leaving 11 bases not matched to a gene. Germline assignment: CDR1 SGHDT and CDR2 YYEEEE. The CDR3 bases are TGTGCCAGCAGCTCCGACAGGGGCATCCTCTTCACTGAAGCTTTCTTT. It is translated as CASSSDRGILFTEAFF.

The sample holds a few counts of this clone. The V and J genes are TRBV7-8 and TRBJ2-3; the D gene is possibly TRBD2 (6 bases). Trimming pared 4 bases from V and 2 bases from J, leaving 13 bases between. CDR3 length: 15 amino acids. Germline CDR1 SGHVS, CDR2 FQNEAQ. CDR3 sequence: CASSYTGTYTDTQYF. CDR3 coding DNA: TGTGCCAGCAGCTACACCGGGACTTACACAGATACGCAGTATTTT.

This clone occurred a few times. The chain carries TRBV6-5 and TRBJ2-7, with TRBD1 matching 8 bases. With 6 bases clipped from V and 0 bases from J, the junction kept 7 bases outside the gene matches. The CDR3 totals 15 residues. Germline V lookup: CDR1 MNHEY, CDR2 SVGAGI. CDR3 protein: CASSPTGGSSYEQYF. The CDR3 DNA is TGTGCCAGCAGCCCTACAGGGGGTAGCTCCTACGAGCAGTACTTC.

This clone has a handful of counts. V gene TRBV7-8 combines with J gene TRBJ2-1; 8 nucleotides line up with TRBD1. CDR1 and CDR2 from the germline V gene are SGHVS and FQNEAQ. J lost 6 bases, V lost 2 bases, and 9 bases had no gene match. CDR3 length: 16 amino acids. CDR3 nucleotide sequence: TGTGCCAGCAGCTTAAGACAGGGGTCATATATCAATGAGCAGTTCTTC. Translating gives CASSLRQGSYINEQFF.

The gene calls are TRBV7-2 and TRBJ2-2, with TRBD2 matching 10 bases. J lost 8 bases, V lost 11 bases, and 20 bases had no gene match. Per the germline V gene, CDR1 is SGHTA and CDR2 is FQGNSA. The CDR3 covers 17 residues. The CDR3 DNA sequence: TGTGCCCTCCCAGGAGGAGCGGGAGGGCCTCGAGTTGGGGAGCTGTTTTTT. Its protein is CALPGGAGGPRVGELFF.

The sample holds a few counts of this clone. V and J are TRBV2 and TRBJ2-2, with D tentatively TRBD2 (5 bases). V was trimmed by 7 bases and J by 2 bases, leaving 14 bases between them. The germline V gene encodes CDR1 SNHLY and CDR2 FYNNEI. This CDR3 has 15 residues. CDR3 region: CASMVRGDNTGELFF. The CDR3 nucleotides are TGTGCCAGCATGGTCCGGGGAGATAACACCGGGGAGCTGTTTTTT.

Many counts were recorded for this clone. V and J are TRBV7-9 and TRBJ2-1; 10 nucleotides align to TRBD2. V lost 4 bases and J lost 7; bases outside the gene matches: 13. The CDR3 consists of 17 residues. Germline V gene sequence: CDR1 SEHNR, CDR2 FQNEAQ (reference sequence). The CDR3 is CASSYPTRTSGENEQFF. The CDR3, as DNA: TGTGCCAGCAGCTATCCCACCCGGACTAGCGGAGAAAATGAGCAGTTCTTC.

This clone has only a few counts. This rearrangement joins TRBV27 to TRBJ2-1; 9 bases are shared with TRBD2. The CDR3 has 16 amino acids. With 3 bases clipped from V and 4 bases from J, the junction kept 7 bases outside the gene matches. The germline gives CDR1 MNHEY, CDR2 SMNVEV (reference sequence). CDR3 loop: CASSLSAGGPYNEQFF. The CDR3, as DNA: TGTGCCAGCAGTTTGTCGGCGGGAGGGCCTTACAATGAGCAGTTCTTC.